One sample yielded the 29 T cell receptor beta chains listed below, sequenced in a study of T-cell reconstitution after alpha-beta-depleted transplantation in children (dated by TCRdb to 2015 to 2016). The library relied on PCR. Instrument on record: Illumina HiSeq 2500. Molecular barcoding was employed in the preparation of TCR libraries, with unique molecular identifiers being used to normalize TCRbeta repertoire quantification. TCRdb redid the processing of the public reads, applying fastp at Q25 and MiXCR, and retained in-frame beta chains. Rows matching on CDR3 protein sequence are summarized as one entry with the most common DNA and genes. The sample contains hundreds of thousands of distinct CDR3 sequences, about 30% of them found a single time. 2% to 2.5% of the sample comes from the top ten. Material: PBMCs from the stem cell graft donor, obtained from the stem cell graft. The receptors were sampled from a human donor who donated a stem cell graft to a child with aplastic anemia.

The J gene is TRBJ1-5, the V gene TRBV20-1, with 7 bases fitting TRBD1. The ends lost 4 bases at V and 0 bases at J; junction bases unmatched: 3. Germline values: CDR1 DFQATT, CDR2 SNEGSKA (reference sequence). This CDR3 contains 14 residues. DNA of the CDR3: TGCAGTGCTACGACAGGGACTAGCAATCAGCCCCAGCATTTT. This translates into CSATTGTSNQPQHF.

The chain carries TRBV5-1 and TRBJ2-5; 15 nucleotides match TRBD2. Germline V gene sequence: CDR1 SGHRS, CDR2 YFSETQ. The CDR3 totals 17 residues. Trimming cost V 4 bases and J 5 bases; bases outside gene matches: 9. DNA of the CDR3: TGCGCCAGCAGCCCGGGACTAGCGGGAGGACGGCCGGAGACCCAGTACTTC. Protein: CASSPGLAGGRPETQYF.

The chain is built from TRBV4-1 and TRBJ1-3; D gene ambiguous. From germline, CDR1 is MGHRA and CDR2 YSYEKL. V was pared by 0 bases and J by 2 bases, with 8 bases between. This CDR3 spans 15 amino acids. The CDR3 loop is CASSQDPSAGNTIYF. CDR3 nucleotide sequence: TGCGCCAGCAGCCAAGATCCCTCGGCTGGAAACACCATATATTTT.

This clonotype was detected a few times. The rearrangement links TRBV12-3 or TRBV12-4 to TRBJ2-3; TRBD1 might be the D (8 bases). V was trimmed by 6 bases and J by 1 base, leaving 14 bases between them. The CDR3 runs to 15 residues. CDR3 residues: CASRGGGQGTDTQYF. In nucleotides, the CDR3 is TGTGCCAGCAGAGGGGGGGGACAGGGCACAGATACGCAGTATTTT.

There are a few counts of this clonotype. V usage is TRBV6-2 or TRBV6-3 and J usage is TRBJ2-7; 8 bases match TRBD2. Germline-derived CDR1 and CDR2 are MNHEY and SVGEGT. CDR3 length equals 14 residues. V shed 5 bases, J shed 3 bases, and the junction held 6 bases outside the gene matches. In nucleotides, the CDR3 is TGTGCCAGCAGTACCCGGACTAGCAGCTACGAGCAGTACGTC. It specifies CASSTRTSSYEQYV.

This clonotype turned up a few times. The chain carries TRBV5-1 and TRBJ2-3; tentatively, D is TRBD1 (5 bases). The V gene lost 4 bases and the J gene lost 1 base, with 19 bases spanning the gap. Germline CDR1 SGHRS, CDR2 YFSETQ. The CDR3 is 17 residues long. The DNA of the CDR3 is TGCGCCAGCAGCCTAGTGAGACAGCCCTTACGCACAGATACGCAGTATTTT. Protein product: CASSLVRQPLRTDTQYF.

This clonotype was counted only a few times. The rearrangement links TRBV30 to TRBJ1-2; 10 bases match TRBD1. V lost 3 bases, J lost 7 bases, and 11 bases stayed unmatched. Germline CDR1 GTSNPN, CDR2 SVGIG (reference sequence). The length of the CDR3 is 15 residues. The CDR3 DNA reads TGTGCCTGGAGCCGTCCCGGGACAGGGGCGACTGGCTACACCTTC. Protein: CAWSRPGTGATGYTF.

The CDR3 nucleotides are TGTGCCAGCAGTTCTACCAGGTGGACTGAAGCTTTCTTT. Protein sequence: CASSSTRWTEAFF. This chain links TRBV6-2 or TRBV6-3 with TRBJ1-1, with unresolved D. The CDR3 contains 13 residues. Germline-derived CDR1 and CDR2 are MNHEY and SVGEGT. V was cut by 4 bases and J by 5 bases, with 11 bases left in between.

This clonotype was recorded only once. The chain has TRBV11-1 and TRBJ2-7; D not resolved. The CDR3 totals 14 residues. Per germline, CDR1 SGHAT and CDR2 FQDESV (reference sequence). V lost 6 bases and J 2 bases, leaving 14 bases between the germline ends. As DNA, the CDR3 is TGTGCCAGCAGGGAAGGGTCCGCCACCTACGAGCAGTACTTC. This translates into CASREGSATYEQYF.

The chain links TRBV18 to TRBJ2-7; TRBD2 aligns across 16 bases. The CDR3 extends over 16 amino acids. From germline, CDR1 is KGHSH and CDR2 LQKENI. V shed 5 bases and J 4 bases; nucleotides not matched to a gene: 5. The chain's CDR3 is CASSSGTSGRVYEQYF. The CDR3 DNA sequence: TGTGCCAGCTCATCCGGGACTAGCGGGAGGGTTTACGAGCAGTACTTC.

This clonotype showed up just a few times. The gene calls are TRBV9 and TRBJ2-2, with 11 bases lining up with TRBD2. The V gene's germline CDR1 is SGDLS and CDR2 YYNGEE. Germline trimming cut 4 bases from V and 4 bases from J; bases unmatched to any gene: 9. The CDR3 totals 17 residues. DNA of the CDR3: TGTGCCAGCAGCATCCGAACTAGCGGGAGTCCCACCGGGGAGCTGTTTTTT. This sequence encodes CASSIRTSGSPTGELFF.

The gene calls are TRBV4-3 and TRBJ2-2; 7 nucleotides agree with TRBD2. The CDR3 consists of 16 residues. The germline CDR1 and CDR2 sequences are LGHNA and YSLEER. With V trimmed by 0 bases and J by 5 bases, 6 bases remained unmatched. CDR3 amino acids: CASSQDVGAGTGELFF. The CDR3 DNA reads TGCGCCAGCAGCCAAGATGTGGGAGCGGGGACCGGGGAGCTGTTTTTT.

The chain uses TRBV11-1 and TRBJ2-7, with 14 bases that match TRBD2. Germline V CDR1 and CDR2: SGHAT, FQDESV (reference sequence). The CDR3 spans 17 residues. V trimming: 5 bases; J trimming: 6 bases; junction bases outside the gene matches: 12. CDR3 sequence: CASSPIPGLAGVGEQYF. The CDR3 bases are TGTGCCAGCAGCCCGATACCGGGACTAGCGGGAGTGGGCGAGCAGTACTTC. The full variable domain, completed using reference TRBV11-1 and TRBJ2-7, is EAEVAQSPRYKITEKSQAVAFWCDPISGHATLYWYRQILGQGPELLVQFQDESVVDDSQLPKDRFSAERLKGVDSTLKIQPAELGDSAMYLCASSPIPGLAGVGEQYFGPGTRLTVT.

This clonotype was counted a few times. The rearrangement links TRBV7-9 to TRBJ2-1; D is perhaps TRBD1 or TRBD2 (6 bases each). The germline V and J ends were trimmed by 2 bases and 2 bases, with 16 bases remaining between them. CDR3 length equals 17 residues. The V gene's germline CDR1 is SEHNR and CDR2 FQNEAQ (reference sequence). The CDR3: CASSLRGALNPYNEQFF. The CDR3 bases are TGTGCCAGCAGCTTAAGGGGGGCGCTTAATCCCTACAATGAGCAGTTCTTC.

The chain combines TRBV27 with TRBJ2-2; maybe TRBD1 (6 bases). This CDR3 region has 16 residues. V was shortened by 11 bases and J by 2 bases, with 21 bases between the two germline ends. Germline V lookup: CDR1 MNHEY, CDR2 SMNVEV (reference sequence). The CDR3 region is CARNQNQGFNTGELFF. The CDR3 nucleotides read TGTGCCCGTAACCAAAATCAGGGGTTTAACACCGGGGAGCTGTTTTTT.

The rearrangement uses TRBV20-1 and TRBJ2-5; either TRBD1 or TRBD2 may fit D (5 bases each). Trimming stripped 4 bases from V and 1 base from J, with 16 bases between. The CDR3 is made up of 15 amino acids. Germline V gives CDR1 DFQATT, CDR2 SNEGSKA (reference sequence). CDR3 nucleotides: TGCAGTGCTATCCGGGACGGAAGGACCCAAGAGACCCAGTACTTC. It translates to CSAIRDGRTQETQYF.

This clonotype was seen a few times. The CDR3 DNA follows: TGTGCCAGCAGCTCCAACAACCTGGGCACTGAAGCTTTCTTT. This encodes CASSSNNLGTEAFF. The V call is TRBV5-4, the J call TRBJ1-1, with unresolved D. V lost 3 bases and J lost 4, with 13 bases in between. Per the germline V gene, CDR1 is SGHNT and CDR2 is YYREEE (reference sequence). This CDR3 has 14 amino acids.

The chain joins TRBV7-2 to TRBJ1-1; the D gene is possibly TRBD1 (5 bases). Germline assignment: CDR1 SGHTA and CDR2 FQGNSA. The CDR3 is 16 residues long. V dropped 5 bases and J dropped 2 bases, with 18 bases sitting between them. The CDR3 is CASSTKDKGPNTEAFF. CDR3 DNA sequence: TGTGCCAGCAGCACTAAGGACAAGGGGCCAAACACTGAAGCTTTCTTT.

This clonotype was detected only a few times. The chain is built from TRBV7-2 and TRBJ1-1; maybe TRBD1 (5 bases). Germline V lookup: CDR1 SGHTA, CDR2 FQGNSA. There are 13 residues in the CDR3. Trimming took 5 bases from V and 5 from J, leaving 12 bases between them. CDR3: CASSRRGRTEAFF. CDR3 nucleotide sequence: TGTGCCAGCAGCCGGCGGGGGAGGACTGAAGCTTTCTTT.

This chain connects TRBV10-3 to TRBJ2-1; 9 bases are a match to TRBD1. The CDR3 contains 15 residues. Germline values: CDR1 ENHRY, CDR2 SYGVKD. The junction had 6 bases not matched to a gene; V was cut back by 4 bases and J by 5 bases. The CDR3 spells CAISGTGAGDNEQFF. The CDR3 region has the DNA TGTGCCATCAGTGGGACAGGGGCGGGCGACAATGAGCAGTTCTTC.

This sequence joins TRBV20-1 and TRBJ1-1; 8 bases are a match to TRBD1. V lost 4 bases to trimming and J lost 8 bases; unmatched junction nucleotides: 9. In germline, CDR1 is DFQATT, CDR2 SNEGSKA (reference sequence). The CDR3 has 13 amino acids. This chain's CDR3 is CSATRQGTSEAFF. The CDR3 DNA reads TGCAGTGCTACACGACAGGGGACCAGCGAAGCTTTCTTT.

This rearrangement joins TRBV7-6 to TRBJ2-3; TRBD1 aligns across 8 bases. The CDR3 spans 16 residues. V trimming: 1 base; J trimming: 1 base; junction bases outside the gene matches: 4. Germline values: CDR1 SGHVS, CDR2 FNYEAQ. CDR3 in DNA: TGTGCCAGCAGCTTAGGGACAGGGACCCGCACAGATACGCAGTATTTT. The encoded protein is CASSLGTGTRTDTQYF. The variable domain in full, with the rest retrieved from reference TRBV7-6 and TRBJ2-3, is GAGVSQSPRYKVTKRGQDVALRCDPISGHVSLYWYRQALGQGPEFLTYFNYEAQQDKSGLPNDRFSAERPEGSISTLTIQRTEQRDSAMYRCASSLGTGTRTDTQYFGPGTRLTVL.

The gene calls are TRBV7-8 and TRBJ2-1, with 7 bases identical to TRBD2. CDR3 length: 15 amino acids. Germline V lookup: CDR1 SGHVS, CDR2 FQNEAQ. Trimming took 8 bases from V and 3 from J; bases not matched to a gene: 10. CDR3 protein: CASSIGTTHYNEQFF. DNA of the CDR3: TGTGCCAGCTCAATTGGGACTACCCACTACAATGAGCAGTTCTTC.

This clonotype was recorded once. The chain joins TRBV7-9 to TRBJ1-1, with D tentatively TRBD1 (6 bases). The V gene's germline CDR1 is SEHNR and CDR2 FQNEAQ (reference sequence). Trimming took 4 bases from V and 5 from J, leaving 11 bases between them. The CDR3 runs to 13 residues. The CDR3 nucleotides read TGTGCCAGCAGCTCTGGACAGTTTACTGAAGCTTTCTTT. It encodes CASSSGQFTEAFF.

This clonotype was counted between two and nine times. The V call is TRBV7-2, the J call TRBJ2-3, with D perhaps TRBD2 (6 bases). V was pared by 5 bases and J by 4 bases, with 13 bases between. The CDR3 runs 14 residues. Germline-derived CDR1 and CDR2 are SGHTA and FQGNSA. The CDR3 is CASSDVGGADTQYF. The CDR3 coding sequence is TGTGCCAGCAGCGACGTAGGAGGGGCAGATACGCAGTATTTT.

The genes are TRBV12-3 or TRBV12-4 and TRBJ1-2; D might be TRBD1 (6 bases). CDR3 length: 15 amino acids. The germline V and J ends were trimmed by 5 bases and 1 base, with 14 bases remaining between them. CDR3 in amino acids: CASSPGQKDNYGYTF. CDR3 coding DNA: TGTGCCAGCAGTCCCGGACAGAAAGATAACTATGGCTACACCTTC.

The sample holds a few counts of this clonotype. The gene calls are TRBV12-3 or TRBV12-4 and TRBJ2-3; D gene ambiguous. Trimming removed 5 bases from V and 4 bases from J, with 13 bases in between. There are 14 residues in the CDR3. The CDR3 DNA sequence: TGTGCCAGCAGTCTCGGACCAGGAGCAGATACGCAGTATTTT. This translates into CASSLGPGADTQYF.

This chain connects TRBV29-1 to TRBJ2-7; 9 bases map to TRBD1. Germline loops: CDR1 SQVTM, CDR2 ANQGSEA. This CDR3 has 11 residues. Trimming at V came to 7 bases and at J to 8 bases, leaving 6 bases not matched to a gene. The CDR3 region is CSAQGALKQYF. The CDR3 coding sequence is TGCAGCGCACAGGGGGCCTTGAAGCAGTACTTC.

Many counts were recorded for this clonotype. CDR3 sequence: CSARGQLSTDTQYF. DNA of the CDR3: TGCAGTGCTAGAGGACAGCTTAGCACAGATACGCAGTATTTT. This chain uses TRBV20-1 with TRBJ2-3; D is possibly TRBD1 (5 bases). This CDR3 contains 14 residues. Germline V CDR1 and CDR2: DFQATT, SNEGSKA (reference sequence). Trimming cost V 1 base and J 0 bases, with 8 bases left between them.